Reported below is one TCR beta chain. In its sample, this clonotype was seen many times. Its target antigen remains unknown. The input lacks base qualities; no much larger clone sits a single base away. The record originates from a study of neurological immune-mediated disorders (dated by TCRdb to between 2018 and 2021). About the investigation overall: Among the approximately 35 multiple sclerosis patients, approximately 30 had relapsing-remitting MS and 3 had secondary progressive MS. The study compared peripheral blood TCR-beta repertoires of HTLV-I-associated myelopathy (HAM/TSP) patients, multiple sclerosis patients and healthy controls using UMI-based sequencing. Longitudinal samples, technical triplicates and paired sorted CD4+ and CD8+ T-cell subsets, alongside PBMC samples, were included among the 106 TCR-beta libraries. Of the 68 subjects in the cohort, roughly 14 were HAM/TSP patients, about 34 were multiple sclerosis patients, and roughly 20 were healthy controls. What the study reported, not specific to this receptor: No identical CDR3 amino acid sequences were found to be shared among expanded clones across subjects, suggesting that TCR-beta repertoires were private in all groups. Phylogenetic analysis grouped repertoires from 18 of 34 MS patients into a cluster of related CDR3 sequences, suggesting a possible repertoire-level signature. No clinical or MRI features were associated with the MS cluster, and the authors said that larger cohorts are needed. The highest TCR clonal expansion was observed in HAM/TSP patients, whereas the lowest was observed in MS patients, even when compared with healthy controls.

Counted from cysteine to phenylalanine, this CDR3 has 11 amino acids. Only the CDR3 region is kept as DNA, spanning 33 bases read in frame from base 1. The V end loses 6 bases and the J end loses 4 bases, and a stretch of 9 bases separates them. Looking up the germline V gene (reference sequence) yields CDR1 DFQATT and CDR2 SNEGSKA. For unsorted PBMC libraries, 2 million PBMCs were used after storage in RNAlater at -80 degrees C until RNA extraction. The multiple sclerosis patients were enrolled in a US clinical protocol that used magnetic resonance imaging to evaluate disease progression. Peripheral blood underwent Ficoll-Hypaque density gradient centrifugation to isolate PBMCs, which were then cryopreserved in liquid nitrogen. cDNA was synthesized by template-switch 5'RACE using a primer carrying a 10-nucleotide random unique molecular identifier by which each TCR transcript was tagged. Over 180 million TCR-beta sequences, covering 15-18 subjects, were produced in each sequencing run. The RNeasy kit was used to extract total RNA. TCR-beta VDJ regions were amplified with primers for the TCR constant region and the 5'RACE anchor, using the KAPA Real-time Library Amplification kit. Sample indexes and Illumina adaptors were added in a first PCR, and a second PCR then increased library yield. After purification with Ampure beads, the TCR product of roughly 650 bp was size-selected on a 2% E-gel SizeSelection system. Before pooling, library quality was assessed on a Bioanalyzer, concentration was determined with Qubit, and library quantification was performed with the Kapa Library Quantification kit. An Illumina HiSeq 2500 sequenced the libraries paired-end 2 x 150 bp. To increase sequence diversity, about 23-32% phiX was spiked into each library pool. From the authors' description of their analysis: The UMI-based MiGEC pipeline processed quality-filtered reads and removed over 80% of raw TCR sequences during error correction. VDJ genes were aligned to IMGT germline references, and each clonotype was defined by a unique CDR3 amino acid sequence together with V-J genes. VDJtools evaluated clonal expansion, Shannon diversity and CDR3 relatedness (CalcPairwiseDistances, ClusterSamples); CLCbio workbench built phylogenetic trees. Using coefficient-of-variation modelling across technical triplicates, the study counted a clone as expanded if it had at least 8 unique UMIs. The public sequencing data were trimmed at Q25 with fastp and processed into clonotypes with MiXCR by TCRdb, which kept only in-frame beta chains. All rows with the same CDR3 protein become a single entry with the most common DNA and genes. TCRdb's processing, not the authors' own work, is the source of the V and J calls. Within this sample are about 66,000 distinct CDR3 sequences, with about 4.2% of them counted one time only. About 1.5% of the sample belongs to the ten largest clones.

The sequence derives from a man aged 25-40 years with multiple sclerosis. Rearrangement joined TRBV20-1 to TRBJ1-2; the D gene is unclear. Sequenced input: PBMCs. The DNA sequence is TGCAGTGCAGATCGGGTCTATGGCTACACCTTC. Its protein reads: CSADRVYGYTF.